The TCR beta chain under discussion was sequenced for a study of blood T cell repertoires in COVID-19. At the level of the study: The cDNA or gDNA used as material had been derived from T cells, B-cell-depleted T cells, or PBMCs.

The CDR3 spans 13 residues. CDR1 is SGHRS, CDR2 YFSETQ, per germline. The V end was cut by 4 bases, the J end by 0 bases, with 7 bases between. Methods used by the authors: Counts of nucleated cells, estimated from reference gene primer amplification, were obtained. Only in-frame clones appear in the TCRdb table, and some are missing; sequencing was by immunoSEQ multiplex PCR. V, J and clone size were drawn from that table, and D and trimming were deduced from the DNA. The sample comprises 250,000 or so clones, 85% of which are singletons, and about 6.2% rests with the top ten. Participant-given clinical history determined each cohort assignment.

V usage is TRBV5-1 and J usage is TRBJ1-2; D gene ambiguous. The source is a woman aged 45-65 years who had been exposed to COVID-19. The sequenced material came from PBMCs or T cells enriched from blood (not recorded which). The CDR3, as DNA: TGCGCCAGCAGCCGGGATGCTAACTATGGCTACACCTTC. Translating it yields CASSRDANYGYTF.